A selection of T cell receptor beta chains follows, all from one sample in a study of T cell responses to AZD1222 COVID-19 vaccine. Measured with immunoSEQ multiplex PCR; TCRdb has only the in-frame clones, and not every one. This table has under 150,000 clones, about 91% appearing once. The source was peripheral blood, collected 28 days after the second AZD1222 dose. These TCRs come from an adult who received the AZD1222 COVID-19 vaccine. Each CDR3 is given with its conserved first and last residue. A D gene is named only where the DNA matches it firmly. Clone size is shown for a subset of rows, as once, few, many or a class of expanded clone.

j_call: TRBJ1-2; cdr3_length: 16; clone_size: -; v_call: TRBV7-2; d_call: TRBD1; cdr3_aa: CASSLDRALANYGYTF; cdr3_nt: TGTGCCAGCAGCTTGGACAGGGCCTTGGCTAACTATGGCTACACCTTC
j_call: TRBJ2-2; cdr3_length: 20; clone_size: -; v_call: TRBV19; d_call: TRBD1; cdr3_aa: CASSIGSGQGAGRDTGELFF; cdr3_nt: TGTGCCAGTAGTATTGGGTCCGGACAGGGGGCGGGGAGAGACACCGGGGAGCTGTTTTTT
j_call: TRBJ1-5; cdr3_length: 14; clone_size: -; v_call: TRBV15; d_call: TRBD1; cdr3_aa: CATSPGQSDQPQHF; cdr3_nt: TGTGCCACCAGCCCGGGACAGTCGGATCAGCCCCAGCATTTT
j_call: TRBJ1-4; cdr3_length: 13; clone_size: -; v_call: TRBV6-5; d_call: -; cdr3_aa: CASRALQGEKLFF; cdr3_nt: TGTGCCAGCCGGGCTCTTCAGGGTGAAAAACTGTTTTTT
j_call: TRBJ2-1; cdr3_length: 16; clone_size: once; v_call: TRBV19; d_call: TRBD2; cdr3_aa: CASSINLAGGQREQFF; cdr3_nt: TGTGCCAGTAGTATAAACCTAGCGGGAGGCCAGAGGGAGCAGTTCTTC
j_call: TRBJ1-4; cdr3_length: 14; clone_size: -; v_call: TRBV29-1; d_call: TRBD1; cdr3_aa: CSAALGQKNEKLFF; cdr3_nt: TGCAGCGCCGCCCTGGGACAGAAGAATGAAAAACTGTTTTTT
j_call: TRBJ1-3; cdr3_length: 15; clone_size: -; v_call: TRBV5-4; d_call: -; cdr3_aa: CASSPPPGTGNTIYF; cdr3_nt: TGTGCCAGCAGCCCACCTCCCGGAACTGGAAACACCATATATTTT
j_call: TRBJ2-3; cdr3_length: 12; clone_size: few; v_call: TRBV19; d_call: -; cdr3_aa: CASSLNTDTQYF; cdr3_nt: TGTGCCAGTAGTCTTAACACAGATACGCAGTATTTT
j_call: TRBJ2-1; cdr3_length: 17; clone_size: -; v_call: TRBV6-2/TRBV6-3; d_call: -; cdr3_aa: CASSYSPGTPSYNEQFF; cdr3_nt: TGTGCCAGCAGTTACTCCCCCGGGACTCCTTCCTACAATGAGCAGTTCTTC
j_call: TRBJ1-1; cdr3_length: 14; clone_size: -; v_call: TRBV6-5; d_call: -; cdr3_aa: CASSTQVMDTEAFF; cdr3_nt: TGTGCCAGCAGCACCCAAGTGATGGACACTGAAGCTTTCTTT
j_call: TRBJ1-4; cdr3_length: 19; clone_size: -; v_call: TRBV21-1; d_call: -; cdr3_aa: CASSKPYGTADMANEKLFF; cdr3_nt: TGTGCCAGCAGCAAACCGTACGGGACTGCAGATATGGCTAATGAAAAACTGTTTTTT
j_call: TRBJ1-6; cdr3_length: 13; clone_size: -; v_call: TRBV27; d_call: TRBD1; cdr3_aa: CASSFQGDSPLHF; cdr3_nt: TGTGCCAGCAGTTTTCAGGGGGATTCACCCCTCCACTTT
j_call: TRBJ1-4; cdr3_length: 16; clone_size: -; v_call: TRBV18; d_call: TRBD1; cdr3_aa: CASSPPFTGQNEKLFF; cdr3_nt: TGTGCCAGCTCACCACCCTTTACGGGACAGAATGAAAAACTGTTTTTT
j_call: TRBJ1-2; cdr3_length: 16; clone_size: -; v_call: TRBV18; d_call: -; cdr3_aa: CASSPLNSITFHWDTF; cdr3_nt: TGTGCCAGCTCACCTTTGAATTCCATCACCTTTCACTGGGACACCTTC
j_call: TRBJ2-1; cdr3_length: 15; clone_size: -; v_call: TRBV7-2; d_call: -; cdr3_aa: CASSLAPGFYNEQFF; cdr3_nt: TGTGCCAGCAGCTTAGCGCCCGGGTTTTACAATGAGCAGTTCTTC
j_call: TRBJ1-1; cdr3_length: 19; clone_size: -; v_call: TRBV18; d_call: TRBD1; cdr3_aa: CASSLRPLDRGLKFREAFF; cdr3_nt: TGTGCCAGCTCACTGAGACCCTTAGACAGGGGGCTAAAGTTCCGTGAAGCTTTCTTT
j_call: TRBJ1-5; cdr3_length: 14; clone_size: -; v_call: TRBV6-2/TRBV6-3; d_call: -; cdr3_aa: CASSFEGRGQPQHF; cdr3_nt: TGTGCCAGCAGTTTCGAGGGTCGGGGACAGCCCCAGCATTTT
j_call: TRBJ1-1; cdr3_length: 17; clone_size: -; v_call: TRBV19; d_call: -; cdr3_aa: CASSILHGRVSGTEAFF; cdr3_nt: TGTGCCAGTAGTATCCTCCATGGCAGGGTGAGTGGGACTGAAGCTTTCTTT
j_call: TRBJ1-5; cdr3_length: 14; clone_size: -; v_call: TRBV4-2; d_call: -; cdr3_aa: CASSQTESNQPQHF; cdr3_nt: TGTGCCAGCAGCCAGACAGAGAGCAATCAGCCCCAGCATTTT
j_call: TRBJ1-5; cdr3_length: 15; clone_size: -; v_call: TRBV21-1; d_call: -; cdr3_aa: CASSKAGPGNQPQHF; cdr3_nt: TGTGCCAGCAGCAAAGCCGGTCCAGGCAATCAGCCCCAGCATTTT
j_call: TRBJ1-1; cdr3_length: 15; clone_size: once; v_call: TRBV11-1; d_call: -; cdr3_aa: CASSLGGASDTEAFF; cdr3_nt: TGTGCCAGCAGCTTGGGGGGGGCTTCGGACACTGAAGCTTTCTTT
j_call: TRBJ1-2; cdr3_length: 14; clone_size: -; v_call: TRBV27; d_call: TRBD1; cdr3_aa: CASSKAGTGEGYTF; cdr3_nt: TGTGCCAGCAGTAAAGCCGGGACAGGGGAGGGCTACACCTTC
j_call: TRBJ1-5; cdr3_length: 13; clone_size: -; v_call: TRBV19; d_call: -; cdr3_aa: CASSYDMLGPQHF; cdr3_nt: TGTGCCAGTAGTTATGACATGTTAGGGCCCCAGCATTTT
j_call: TRBJ2-5; cdr3_length: 15; clone_size: -; v_call: TRBV6-4; d_call: TRBD2; cdr3_aa: CASSRLAGGQETQYF; cdr3_nt: TGTGCCAGCAGTAGACTAGCGGGAGGCCAAGAGACCCAGTACTTC
j_call: TRBJ1-1; cdr3_length: 14; clone_size: -; v_call: TRBV19; d_call: TRBD1; cdr3_aa: CASRDRGPYTEAFF; cdr3_nt: TGTGCCAGTAGAGACAGGGGCCCGTACACTGAAGCTTTCTTT
j_call: TRBJ1-5; cdr3_length: 13; clone_size: few; v_call: TRBV10-3; d_call: TRBD1; cdr3_aa: CAITGASNQPQHF; cdr3_nt: TGTGCCATAACAGGGGCCAGCAATCAGCCCCAGCATTTT
j_call: TRBJ1-1; cdr3_length: 12; clone_size: -; v_call: TRBV4-2; d_call: -; cdr3_aa: CASSQDSGKAFF; cdr3_nt: TGTGCCAGCAGCCAAGATTCAGGTAAAGCTTTCTTT
j_call: TRBJ1-1; cdr3_length: 13; clone_size: -; v_call: TRBV3-1/TRBV3-2; d_call: -; cdr3_aa: CASSQWAGTEAFF; cdr3_nt: TGTGCCAGCAGCCAGTGGGCGGGCACTGAAGCTTTCTTT
j_call: TRBJ2-7; cdr3_length: 13; clone_size: -; v_call: TRBV5-5; d_call: TRBD1; cdr3_aa: CASSFSGGVEQYF; cdr3_nt: TGTGCCAGCAGCTTTTCAGGGGGCGTCGAGCAGTACTTC